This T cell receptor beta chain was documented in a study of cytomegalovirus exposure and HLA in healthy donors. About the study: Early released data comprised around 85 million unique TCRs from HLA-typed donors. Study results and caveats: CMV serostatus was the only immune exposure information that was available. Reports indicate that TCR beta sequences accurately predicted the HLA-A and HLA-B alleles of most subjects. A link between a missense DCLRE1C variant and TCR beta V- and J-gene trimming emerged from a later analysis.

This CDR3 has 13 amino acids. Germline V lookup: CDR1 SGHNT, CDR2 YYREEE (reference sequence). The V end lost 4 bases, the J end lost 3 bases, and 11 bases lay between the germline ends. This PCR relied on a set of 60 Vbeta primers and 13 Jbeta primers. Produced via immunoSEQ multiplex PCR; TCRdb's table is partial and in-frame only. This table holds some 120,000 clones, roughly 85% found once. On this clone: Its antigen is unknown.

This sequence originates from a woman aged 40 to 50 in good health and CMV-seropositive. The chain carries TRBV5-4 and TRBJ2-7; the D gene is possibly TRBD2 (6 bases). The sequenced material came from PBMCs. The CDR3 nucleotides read TGTGCCAGCAGCCTGGGGGGAGGCTACGAGCAGTACTTC. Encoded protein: CASSLGGGYEQYF. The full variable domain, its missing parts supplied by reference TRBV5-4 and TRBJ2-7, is ETGVTQSPTHLIKTRGQQVTLRCSSQSGHNTVSWYQQALGQGPQFIFQYYREEENGRGNFPPRFSGLQFPNYSSELNVNALELDDSALYLCASSLGGGYEQYFGPGTRLTVT.